The 28 T cell receptor beta chains presented below share a single source sample, sequenced in a study of shared clonotypes between healthy human individuals. The protocol was immunoSEQ multiplex PCR, while the TCRdb copy is restricted to in-frame clones and leaves out a portion. This sample carries 2 million to 2.5 million clones, 90% to 96% of them seen once, and the ten largest clones take approximately 0.13%. The sample was naive CD4+ T cells sorted from blood. Noted subset: CD45RA+ positively selected. The receptors derive from a man aged 18-30 years in good health.

Remarks on this clone: Different DNA sequences within this sample yield the same CDR3. The chain couples TRBV30 to TRBJ1-5, with a tentative D call TRBD1 (5 bases). The CDR3 extends over 14 amino acids. Per germline, CDR1 GTSNPN and CDR2 SVGIG (reference sequence). The V end was cut by 1 base, the J end by 4 bases, with 11 bases between. CDR3 protein: CAWSGGTGNQPQHF. CDR3 in DNA: TGTGCCTGGAGTGGGGGGACGGGGAATCAGCCCCAGCATTTT.

V is TRBV30 and J is TRBJ1-5, with 8 bases aligning to TRBD1. Losses at the gene ends were 2 bases for V and 2 bases for J; bases not matched to a gene: 11. Germline CDR1 GTSNPN, CDR2 SVGIG (reference sequence). CDR3 length: 17 residues. The CDR3 DNA sequence: TGTGCCTGGAGTCGGTCAGGGGGCCCGGCGGGCAATCAGCCCCAGCATTTT. This translates into CAWSRSGGPAGNQPQHF.

The rearrangement links TRBV10-3 to TRBJ2-1; 7 nucleotides align to TRBD1. CDR3 size: 14 residues. CDR1 and CDR2 from the germline V gene are ENHRY and SYGVKD. Germline trimming cut 5 bases from V and 2 bases from J; bases unmatched to any gene: 3. The CDR3 DNA follows: TGTGCCATCAGTCCCGGGACAGCCTACAATGAGCAGTTCTTC. This encodes CAISPGTAYNEQFF.

The CDR3: CASSSWTGVMNTEAFF. In DNA form, the CDR3 reads TGTGCCAGCAGTTCTTGGACAGGGGTAATGAACACTGAAGCTTTCTTT. The V call is TRBV27, the J call TRBJ1-1, with 9 positions matching TRBD1. V lost 4 bases and J lost 0; bases outside the gene matches: 6. The CDR3 has 16 amino acids. The germline gives CDR1 MNHEY, CDR2 SMNVEV (reference sequence).

On this clone itself: Distinct nucleotide sequences in the sample also encode this CDR3. This chain uses TRBV5-1 with TRBJ1-5; no clear D. The length of the CDR3 is 15 residues. Trimming took off 0 bases at V and 1 base at J, with 8 bases between the two ends. Germline V gene sequence: CDR1 SGHRS, CDR2 YFSETQ. The CDR3, as DNA: TGCGCCAGCAGCTTGGATACTGGGAGCAATCAGCCCCAGCATTTT. It is translated as CASSLDTGSNQPQHF.

The chain combines TRBV7-8 with TRBJ1-5; the D gene is possibly TRBD1 (5 bases). From germline, CDR1 is SGHVS and CDR2 FQNEAQ. V lost 0 bases and J 1 base, leaving 13 bases between the germline ends. The CDR3 is 17 amino acids. The CDR3: CASSLARLGDSNQPQHF. As DNA, the CDR3 is TGTGCCAGCAGCTTAGCGAGGTTGGGGGACAGCAATCAGCCCCAGCATTTT.

The chain couples TRBV7-2 to TRBJ1-6; D not certain. The V gene's germline CDR1 is SGHTA and CDR2 FQGNSA. This CDR3 contains 14 residues. V lost 1 base and J lost 10, with 11 bases in between. CDR3 nucleotides: TGTGCCAGCAGCTTAGGGATCGGTGGCTCACCCCTCCACTTT. Its translation is CASSLGIGGSPLHF.

The rearrangement joins TRBV18 to TRBJ2-2; weak D call: TRBD2 (6 bases). Trimming pared 5 bases from V and 10 bases from J, leaving 17 bases between. In germline, CDR1 is KGHSH, CDR2 LQKENI. CDR3 length: 14 residues. The CDR3 DNA sequence: TGTGCCAGCTCATCCCGGGGGATTCGCCCGGAGCTGTTTTTT. It specifies CASSSRGIRPELFF.

The rearrangement links TRBV19 to TRBJ2-2; 10 bases match TRBD1. The germline CDR1 and CDR2 sequences are LNHDA and SQIVND (reference sequence). Unmatched junction bases numbered 8, after V lost 10 bases and J lost 6 bases. There are 14 residues in the CDR3. In DNA, the CDR3 is TGTGCCACCCTTAGGACAGGGGGATCCGGGGAGCTGTTTTTT. Translation gives CATLRTGGSGELFF.

The rearrangement uses TRBV7-6 and TRBJ1-1, with D possibly being TRBD1 (5 bases). The V end was cut by 7 bases, the J end by 1 base, with 10 bases between. Germline V gives CDR1 SGHVS, CDR2 FNYEAQ. The CDR3 covers 13 residues. This CDR3 is CASTSQGNTEAFF. In DNA, the CDR3 is TGTGCCAGCACCTCCCAGGGGAACACTGAAGCTTTCTTT.

V gene TRBV18 combines with J gene TRBJ2-7; TRBD1 matches 8 bases. Trimming took 6 bases from V and 5 from J; bases not matched to a gene: 3. This CDR3 spans 12 amino acids. Germline V lookup: CDR1 KGHSH, CDR2 LQKENI. The CDR3: CASSTGVHEQYF. DNA for the CDR3: TGTGCCAGCTCGACAGGGGTCCACGAGCAGTACTTC.

The J gene is TRBJ1-2, the V gene TRBV25-1; TRBD1 matches at 7 bases. Germline V lookup: CDR1 MGHDK, CDR2 SYGVNS. The CDR3 runs 15 residues. V lost 4 bases and J lost 4; bases outside the gene matches: 9. Here the CDR3 reads CASSARTGQIYGYTF. CDR3 DNA: TGTGCCAGCAGTGCCAGGACAGGTCAGATCTATGGCTACACCTTC.

The chain couples TRBV18 to TRBJ1-1, with no clear D. V lost 6 bases, J lost 7 bases, and 12 bases lay in between. The CDR3 sequence is 12 residues long. Per germline, CDR1 KGHSH and CDR2 LQKENI. CDR3 sequence: CASSHEKGEAFF. The CDR3 DNA reads as TGTGCCAGCTCCCATGAAAAGGGTGAAGCTTTCTTT.

The chain combines TRBV28 with TRBJ1-1; 7 bases are shared with TRBD1. CDR3 length: 13 residues. CDR1 is MDHEN, CDR2 SYDVKM, per germline. V lost 5 bases to trimming and J lost 4 bases; unmatched junction nucleotides: 4. The CDR3 spells CASSTGVSTEAFF. The CDR3 coding sequence is TGTGCCAGCAGTACAGGGGTGAGCACTGAAGCTTTCTTT.

The chain carries TRBV5-1 and TRBJ2-3; the match to TRBD2 covers 10 bases. The V and J ends lost 5 bases and 10 bases, in that order; junction bases with no gene match: 16. The germline V gene has CDR1 SGHRS and CDR2 YFSETQ. The length of the CDR3 is 16 residues. The CDR3 DNA sequence: TGCGCCAGCAGATCCGGGACTAGCGCGCAACTGGATGCGCAGTATTTT. Its protein product is CASRSGTSAQLDAQYF. The whole variable domain, filled in from reference TRBV5-1 and TRBJ2-3, reads KAGVTQTPRYLIKTRGQQVTLSCSPISGHRSVSWYQQTPGQGLQFLFEYFSETQRNKGNFPGRFSGRQFSNSRSEMNVSTLELGDSALYLCASRSGTSAQLDAQYFGPGTRLTVL.

This clone appeared once. The J gene is TRBJ2-7, the V gene TRBV7-2; D gene unclear. Trimming pared 4 bases from V and 5 bases from J, leaving 27 bases between. The CDR3 consists of 18 residues. Per the germline V gene, CDR1 is SGHTA and CDR2 is FQGNSA. CDR3 protein: CASSSYPQLTSLVDEQYF. The CDR3 coding sequence is TGTGCCAGCAGCTCTTACCCCCAACTAACGAGTTTGGTTGACGAGCAGTACTTC. Combining the CDR3 with reference TRBV7-2 and TRBJ2-7 gives the whole variable domain GAGVSQSPSNKVTEKGKDVELRCDPISGHTALYWYRQSLGQGLEFLIYFQGNSAPDKSGLPSDRFSAERTGGSVSTLTIQRTQQEDSAVYLCASSSYPQLTSLVDEQYFGPGTRLTVT.

The chain is built from TRBV4-1 and TRBJ1-6; D is unresolved. Germline CDR1 MGHRA, CDR2 YSYEKL. The CDR3 sequence is 17 residues long. Trimming pared 0 bases from V and 9 bases from J, leaving 18 bases between. The CDR3 nucleotides read TGCGCCAGCAGCCAAGATTGGGGTGGGTTCGGTGGTTCACCCCTCCACTTT. Protein: CASSQDWGGFGGSPLHF.

The CDR3 is CASSSGQGQETQYF. In DNA form, the CDR3 reads TGTGCCAGCAGTAGTGGACAGGGTCAAGAGACCCAGTACTTC. The chain is built from TRBV11-2 and TRBJ2-5, with TRBD1 matching 8 bases. In germline, CDR1 is SGHAT, CDR2 FQNNGV. J was trimmed by 2 bases and V by 6 bases; bases with no gene match: 5. The CDR3 covers 14 residues.

The chain links TRBV18 to TRBJ1-2; no clear D. Per germline, CDR1 KGHSH and CDR2 LQKENI. This CDR3 comprises 13 residues. V was trimmed by 3 bases and J by 4 bases, leaving 9 bases between them. The DNA for the CDR3 is TGTGCCAGCTCACCGCTGGTCCTCTATGGCTACACCTTC. Protein: CASSPLVLYGYTF.

J is TRBJ2-7 and V is TRBV7-9, with 7 bases matching TRBD2. Germline-derived CDR1 and CDR2 are SEHNR and FQNEAQ (reference sequence). With 3 bases clipped from V and 2 bases from J, the junction kept 7 bases outside the gene matches. The length of the CDR3 is 15 residues. The CDR3 region has the DNA TGTGCCAGCAGCTTTCGGGGGGAACCCACCTACGAGCAGTACTTC. The encoded protein is CASSFRGEPTYEQYF.

The gene calls are TRBV6-6 and TRBJ2-3; D is perhaps TRBD1 (5 bases). Trimming cost V 2 bases and J 7 bases, with 13 bases left between them. The germline V gene encodes CDR1 MNHNY and CDR2 SVGAGI (reference sequence). There are 14 residues in the CDR3. The CDR3 sequence: CASSYPRTPNTQYF. The CDR3 coding sequence is TGTGCCAGCAGTTACCCCCGGACACCGAATACGCAGTATTTT.

This rearrangement joins TRBV6-1 to TRBJ1-5, with D maybe TRBD1 (6 bases). Germline CDR1 and CDR2: MNHNS and SASEGT. CDR3 size: 15 residues. V was cut by 4 bases and J by 1 base, with 11 bases left in between. In DNA, the CDR3 is TGTGCCAGCAGTGGACAGGATCGGAGCAATCAGCCCCAGCATTTT. The encoded protein is CASSGQDRSNQPQHF.

As regards this clone: This sample also contains other DNA sequences that code for the same CDR3. The J gene is TRBJ2-7, the V gene TRBV9, with D unclear. The CDR3 is made up of 14 amino acids. The V and J ends lost 0 bases and 2 bases respectively, with 9 bases between them. Germline-derived CDR1 and CDR2 are SGDLS and YYNGEE. In DNA, the CDR3 is TGTGCCAGCAGCGTAGAAGTCGGAACCTACGAGCAGTACTTC. Residues: CASSVEVGTYEQYF.

J is TRBJ2-1 and V is TRBV5-8, with no clear D. The CDR3 has 12 amino acids. The ends were cut back, 6 bases at V and 6 bases at J, with 10 bases in the middle. The germline V gene encodes CDR1 SGHTS and CDR2 YDEGEE. For the CDR3, the DNA is TGTGCCAGCACCCTCGTGTCCAATGAGCAGTTCTTC. It encodes CASTLVSNEQFF.

The chain recombines TRBV7-2 with TRBJ2-1, with D tentatively TRBD2 (6 bases). The length of the CDR3 is 13 residues. Trimming pared 6 bases from V and 3 bases from J, leaving 9 bases between. From germline, CDR1 is SGHTA and CDR2 FQGNSA. The CDR3 protein is CASRRGIYNEQFF. CDR3 bases: TGTGCCAGCAGACGCGGGATCTACAATGAGCAGTTCTTC.

This clone has just one count. The rearrangement links TRBV23-1 to TRBJ2-1, with 8 bases matching TRBD2. TRBV23-1 is sorted into the ORF group, with uncertain function. Germline trimming cut 5 bases from V and 0 bases from J; bases unmatched to any gene: 9. This CDR3 is built from 17 residues. DNA for the CDR3: TGCGCCAGCAGTGACCCGACTAGCGCTAGCTCCTACAATGAGCAGTTCTTC. Translated: CASSDPTSASSYNEQFF.

The chain joins TRBV6-5 to TRBJ1-2, with D uncertain. Germline V gives CDR1 MNHEY, CDR2 SVGAGI. V was clipped by 6 bases and J by 4 bases, with 9 bases between them. This CDR3 is built from 12 residues. The CDR3 loop reads CASSPSGYGYTF. CDR3 nucleotide sequence: TGTGCCAGCAGCCCGAGCGGCTATGGCTACACCTTC.

The rearrangement joins TRBV6-6 to TRBJ2-1, with TRBD2 identical over 8 bases. The CDR3 covers 13 residues. From germline, CDR1 is MNHNY and CDR2 SVGAGI (reference sequence). Trimming took 8 bases from V and 0 from J; bases not matched to a gene: 0. Written as DNA, the CDR3 is TGTGCCAGCGGGACTAGCTCCTACAATGAGCAGTTCTTC. This codes for CASGTSSYNEQFF.